What follows is one TCR beta chain and its context. Its antigen is undetermined. The CDR3 spans 15 residues. The ends were cut back, 4 bases at V and 1 base at J, with 11 bases in the middle. Germline CDR1 reads SQVTM; CDR2 reads ANQGSEA. The sample belongs to a study of OX40 agonist ivuxolimab in advanced cancers. Study-level information: Patients in dose escalation had liver, melanoma, kidney or head and neck cancers. General study findings and limits: Compared with CD4+, CD8+ T cells on average had more expanded clones.

The data were produced by immunoSEQ multiplex PCR, yet TCRdb's version contains in-frame clones alone and is incomplete. This table has fewer than 90,000 clones, roughly 91% appearing once. The source was CD4+ or CD8+ T cells sorted from blood, collected in a trial of the OX40 agonist ivuxolimab. V and J are TRBV29-1 and TRBJ2-6; D gene unclear. This TCR was sampled from an adult with an advanced solid tumor such as melanoma, head and neck, liver or kidney cancer. CDR3 residues: CSVASTVSGANVLTF. In nucleotides, the CDR3 is TGCAGCGTTGCCTCGACGGTTTCTGGGGCCAACGTCCTGACTTTC.